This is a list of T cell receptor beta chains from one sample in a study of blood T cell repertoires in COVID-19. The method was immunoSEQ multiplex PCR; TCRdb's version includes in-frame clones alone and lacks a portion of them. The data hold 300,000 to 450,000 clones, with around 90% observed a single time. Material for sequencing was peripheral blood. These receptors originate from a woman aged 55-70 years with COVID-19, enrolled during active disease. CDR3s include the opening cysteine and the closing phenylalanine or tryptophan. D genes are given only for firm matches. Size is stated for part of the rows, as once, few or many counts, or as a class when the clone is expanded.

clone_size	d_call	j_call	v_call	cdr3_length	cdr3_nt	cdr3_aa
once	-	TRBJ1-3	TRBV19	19	TGTGCCAGTACCTCTACCACGGTCTTCGGGGGGGGCACTGGAAACACCATATATTTT	CASTSTTVFGGGTGNTIYF
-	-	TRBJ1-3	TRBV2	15	TGTGCCAGCAGTGAACAGGGCTGGGGAGGAAACACCATATATTTT	CASSEQGWGGNTIYF
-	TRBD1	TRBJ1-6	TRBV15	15	TGTGCCACCAGCAGAGACCTACAGGGGTTGGCACCCCTCCACTTT	CATSRDLQGLAPLHF
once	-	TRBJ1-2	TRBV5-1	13	TGCGCCAGCAGCTTCTCGGACAGAAGCGGCTACACCTTC	CASSFSDRSGYTF
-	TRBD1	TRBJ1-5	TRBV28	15	TGTGCCAGCATCACAGGGGGTGGGGGCAATCAGCCCCAGCATTTT	CASITGGGGNQPQHF
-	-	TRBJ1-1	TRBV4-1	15	TGCGCCAGCAGCCTAGGAAGGGGAATTCGCACTGAAGCTTTCTTT	CASSLGRGIRTEAFF
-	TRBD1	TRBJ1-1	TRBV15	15	TGTGCCACCCAACTCGTGGACAGGGAAAACACTGAAGCTTTCTTT	CATQLVDRENTEAFF
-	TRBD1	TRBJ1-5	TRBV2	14	TGTGCCAGCAGCGAACAGGGGGGCAATCAGCCCCAGCATTTT	CASSEQGGNQPQHF
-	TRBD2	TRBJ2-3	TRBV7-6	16	TGTGCCAGCAGCTTACTTCTAGCGGGGAGCACAGATACGCAGTATTTT	CASSLLLAGSTDTQYF
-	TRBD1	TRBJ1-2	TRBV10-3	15	TGTGCCATCAGAACCGACAGGGCACTAAACTATGGCTACACCTTC	CAIRTDRALNYGYTF
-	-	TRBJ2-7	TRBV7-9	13	TGTGCCAGCAGCCTCACGGTGGGCCACGAGCAGTACTTC	CASSLTVGHEQYF
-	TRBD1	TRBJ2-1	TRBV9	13	TGTGCCAGCAGCGTCGGACAGGAGCGTGAGCAGTTCTTC	CASSVGQEREQFF
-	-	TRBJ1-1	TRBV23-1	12	TGCGCCAGCACCGCGGTGAACACTGAAGCTTTCTTT	CASTAVNTEAFF
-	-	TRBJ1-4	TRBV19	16	TGTGCCAGTAGTTTTCGACCAGGGGCCACTAATGAAAAACTGTTTTTT	CASSFRPGATNEKLFF
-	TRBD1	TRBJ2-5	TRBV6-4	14	TGTGCCAGCAGTGACTCGCTCAGGGGGGAGACCCAGTACTTC	CASSDSLRGETQYF
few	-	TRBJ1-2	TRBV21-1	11	TGTGCCGGGCCCCATTACTATGGCTACACCTTC	CAGPHYYGYTF
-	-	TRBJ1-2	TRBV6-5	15	TGTGCCAGCAGTTACTCCCCGGGAGCCGAGGGTGGCTACACCTTC	CASSYSPGAEGGYTF
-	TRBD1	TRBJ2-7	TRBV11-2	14	TGTGCCAGCAGCTTAGGGGACAGGGTCGCCGAGCAGTACTTC	CASSLGDRVAEQYF
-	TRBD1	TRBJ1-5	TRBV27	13	TGTGCCAGCAGTTGGGACAGCACTCAGCCCCAGCATTTT	CASSWDSTQPQHF
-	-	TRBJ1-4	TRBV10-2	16	TGCGCCAGCAGTGACAATGTCGGGGGGCGACAGGAAAAACTGTTTTTT	CASSDNVGGRQEKLFF
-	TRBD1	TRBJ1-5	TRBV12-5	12	TGTGCTAGTGGGGCGGACAGGGGTGTCAGCATTTTT	CASGADRGVSIF
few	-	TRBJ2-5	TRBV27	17	TGTGCCAGCAGTTCGAATCTCCCCGGGACAAGTAAAGAGACCCAGTACTTC	CASSSNLPGTSKETQYF
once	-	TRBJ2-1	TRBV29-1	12	TGCAGCGTTGAAAGTAGTTTCGATGAGCAGTTCTTC	CSVESSFDEQFF
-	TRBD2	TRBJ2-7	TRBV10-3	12	TGTGCCACCAACGGGGGGAACTACGAGCAGTACTTC	CATNGGNYEQYF
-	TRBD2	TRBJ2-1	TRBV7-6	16	TGTGCCAGCAGCTTGGTAGCGGGGGGTATATACAATGAGCAGTTCTTC	CASSLVAGGIYNEQFF
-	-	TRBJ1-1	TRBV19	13	TGTGCCAGCCGGCGAGGTTTGAACACTGAAGCTTTCTTT	CASRRGLNTEAFF
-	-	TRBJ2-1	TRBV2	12	TGTGCCAGCAAAGAGACATCCAATGAGCAGTTCTTC	CASKETSNEQFF
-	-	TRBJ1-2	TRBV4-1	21	TGCGCCAGCAGCCAAGAAGGGGGGGGGCCAGGGCCGGAGTCGCTAGGCTATGGCTACACCTTC	CASSQEGGGPGPESLGYGYTF
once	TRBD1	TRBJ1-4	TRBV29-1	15	TGCAGCGCCTCGGGACAGGGGTCAACTAATGAAAAACTGTTTTTT	CSASGQGSTNEKLFF
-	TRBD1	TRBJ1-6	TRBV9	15	TGTGCCAGCAGCGTAGTTGGGACAGGAGCATCACCCCTCCACTTT	CASSVVGTGASPLHF
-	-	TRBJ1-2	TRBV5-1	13	TGCGCCAGCAGCTTGGTCGGGGTTAATGGCTACACCTTC	CASSLVGVNGYTF
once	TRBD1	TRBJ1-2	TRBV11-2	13	TGTGCCAGCAGCAACCGGGACAGCTATGGCTACACCTTC	CASSNRDSYGYTF
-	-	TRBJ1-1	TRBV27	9	TGTGCCATTACAGGTGAAGCTTTCTTT	CAITGEAFF
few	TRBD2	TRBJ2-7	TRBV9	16	TGTGCCAGCAGCTTGTCACCGGGACTAGCAGTCTACGAGCAGTACTTC	CASSLSPGLAVYEQYF
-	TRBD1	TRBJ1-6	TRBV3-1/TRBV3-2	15	TGTGCCAGCAGCCTCCAGGGGGCTAGGGATTCACCCCTCCACTTT	CASSLQGARDSPLHF
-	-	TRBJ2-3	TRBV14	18	TGTGCCAGCAGCCAAGATAGACAACAGGGTTACAACACAGATACGCAGTATTTT	CASSQDRQQGYNTDTQYF
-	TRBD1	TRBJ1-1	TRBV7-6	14	TGTGCCAGCAGCCCGGACAGGGTGAACACTGAAGCTTTCTTT	CASSPDRVNTEAFF
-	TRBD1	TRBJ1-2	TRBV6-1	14	TGTGCCAGCAGTGAACGGGACAGGGTCTATGGCTACACCTTC	CASSERDRVYGYTF
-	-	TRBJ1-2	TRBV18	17	TGTGCCAGCTCACCACCGAGGGGGATTCCCTCTAACTATGGCTACACCTTC	CASSPPRGIPSNYGYTF
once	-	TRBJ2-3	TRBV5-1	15	TGCGCCAGCAGCCAAGCGGTGGGGGGTTCAGATACGCAGTATTTT	CASSQAVGGSDTQYF
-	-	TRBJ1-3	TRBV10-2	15	TGCGCCAGCAGTTCTGGGACATACCTTGCAAACACCATATATTTT	CASSSGTYLANTIYF